This T cell receptor (beta chain) came from a study of blood T cell repertoires in COVID-19. Overall study context: The cDNA or gDNA used as material had been derived from T cells, B-cell-depleted T cells, or PBMCs.

Profiled with immunoSEQ multiplex PCR; TCRdb holds only in-frame clones, not every one. Found here are fewer than 70,000 clones, approximately 79% of them singletons; the top ten hold roughly an eighth. This clone was seen once. The length of the CDR3 is 15 residues. Per the germline V gene, CDR1 is LGHNA and CDR2 is YSLEER. Trimming removed 1 base from V and 4 bases from J; junction bases left unmatched: 5. The receptor was isolated from a human donor in a cohort sampled during active COVID-19. V and J are TRBV4-3 and TRBJ1-2; 8 bases are shared with TRBD1. Sequenced input: peripheral blood. The CDR3 nucleotides are TGCGCCAGCAGCCAAGCCGGACAGGGACTCTATGGCTACACCTTC. This sequence encodes CASSQAGQGLYGYTF.